This T cell receptor beta chain was sequenced during a study of metastatic and nonmetastatic thyroid tumors. Whole-study context: Across blood and tumor or nodule tissue, repertoires from malignant and benign thyroid patients were compared with one another. Whole-study results and caveats: Versus benign nodules, malignant thyroid tumors reportedly had significantly higher TCR beta diversity, in blood and tumor.

The CDR3 contains 17 residues. The germline V gene has CDR1 DFQATT and CDR2 SNEGSKA (reference sequence). V was clipped by 0 bases and J by 3 bases; unmatched bases: 9. This clone was seen ten or more times. The antigen is unknown. Thyroid surgery was preceded by no treatment in any patient. With MiXCR, TCRdb called clones anew from the PCR reads. The sample has about 40,000 clones, about a sixth seen once. Input material: tumor tissue. The rearrangement joins TRBV20-1 to TRBJ2-7; the match to TRBD2 covers 12 bases. This clonotype was sampled from a female donor with papillary thyroid cancer or a benign thyroid nodule (not recorded which). Some clones in this sample may be carry-over from other donors' samples. CDR3 sequence (DNA): TGCAGTGCTAGAGATCGGACTAGCGGGACCCTGGGCTACGAGCAGTACTTC. The encoded protein is CSARDRTSGTLGYEQYF.